This record covers a single T cell receptor (beta chain). The record originates from a study of blood T cell repertoires in COVID-19. Looking at the study overall: Collection of acute and convalescent COVID-19 samples took place in the United States, Italy and Spain.

Germline CDR1 and CDR2: SGHNT and YENEEA. CDR3 length: 14 residues. The trim removed 5 bases at V and 0 bases at J, leaving 4 bases unmatched. TCRdb's copy holds only in-frame clones and misses some; the assay was immunoSEQ multiplex PCR. The sample has 140,000 to 150,000 clones; approximately 86% are singletons. Input material: peripheral blood. This sequence originates from an older man with acute or convalescent COVID-19. The chain is built from TRBV11-3 and TRBJ2-7, with 7 bases identical to TRBD1. CDR3 sequence reads: CASSQRDSSYEQYF. The CDR3 DNA reads TGTGCCAGCAGCCAACGGGACAGCTCCTACGAGCAGTACTTC.